These 19 T cell receptor beta chains originate from one sample sequenced in a study of blood T cells in healthy people across ages. Primed by a sample-barcoded 5' primer and a J-beta primer mix, a second PCR proceeded for 7 to 11 cycles. A single record per CDR3 protein comes from TCRdb applying MiXCR to the 5' RACE reads. The sample contains around 790,000 distinct CDR3 sequences, around 42% of which appear only once. Sample: blood. These receptors all stem from a man in his sixties in good health.

This clonotype has more than one count but fewer than ten. This chain joins TRBV3-1 and TRBJ2-5; tentatively, D is TRBD1 or TRBD2 (5 bases each). The CDR3 has 14 residues. Trimming took off 2 bases at V and 4 bases at J, with 11 bases between the two ends. Germline V gene data show CDR1 as LGHDT and CDR2 as YNNKEL (reference sequence). CDR3 DNA: TGTGCCAGCAGCCAAAGAGGGGCCTTAGAGACCCAGTACTTC. It is translated as CASSQRGALETQYF.

In this sample, this clonotype turned up a few times. The chain links TRBV20-1 to TRBJ2-4; D not certain. Germline assignment: CDR1 DFQATT and CDR2 SNEGSKA (reference sequence). The CDR3 sequence is 10 residues long. The CDR3 is CRPRRAKQYF. CDR3 in DNA: TGCAGGCCCCGGCGAGCCAAGCAGTACTTC.

This CDR3 reads CSARVSGGPEAFF. In nucleotides, the CDR3 is TGCAGTGCTAGAGTCTCGGGGGGACCTGAAGCTTTCTTT. The chain combines TRBV20-1 with TRBJ1-1, with TRBD1 as a possible D gene (5 bases). Germline V gene data show CDR1 as DFQATT and CDR2 as SNEGSKA (reference sequence). The CDR3 covers 13 residues. The ends were cut back, 1 base at V and 6 bases at J, with 12 bases in the middle.

V is TRBV5-4 and J is TRBJ1-2; TRBD1 might be the D (6 bases). V was pared by 4 bases and J by 12 bases, with 19 bases between. This CDR3 is 13 amino acids long. The germline CDR1 and CDR2 sequences are SGHNT and YYREEE (reference sequence). CDR3 loop: CASSRTGSGGHTF. The CDR3 DNA reads TGTGCCAGCAGCCGTACAGGGTCAGGAGGCCACACCTTC.

The rearrangement joins TRBV12-3 or TRBV12-4 to TRBJ1-1; TRBD1 aligns across 8 bases. Trimming took 2 bases from V and 4 from J; bases not matched to a gene: 9. The CDR3 runs 16 residues. The CDR3 DNA reads TGTGCCAGCAGTTTAAACTACGGGACAGGAGCCACTGAAGCTTTCTTT. Translation gives CASSLNYGTGATEAFF.

The chain employs TRBV2 and TRBJ2-4, with D maybe TRBD2 (6 bases). The V gene lost 6 bases and the J gene lost 5 bases, with 14 bases spanning the gap. The CDR3 is 14 residues long. The germline V gene has CDR1 SNHLY and CDR2 FYNNEI. This CDR3 reads CASSVGGTQNIQYF. As DNA, the CDR3 is TGTGCCAGCAGCGTAGGAGGGACGCAAAACATTCAGTACTTC.

This clonotype has more than one count but fewer than ten. The rearrangement links TRBV5-5 to TRBJ2-7; D is unresolved. V was clipped by 4 bases and J by 7 bases, with 15 bases between them. The germline gives CDR1 SGHKS, CDR2 YYEKEE (reference sequence). The length of the CDR3 is 13 residues. The CDR3 DNA reads TGTGCCAGCAGCCCCTTACGAAGTCGGGAGCAGTACTTC. Translation gives CASSPLRSREQYF.

The chain uses TRBV7-2 and TRBJ2-3; D may be TRBD1 (5 bases). Germline loops: CDR1 SGHTA, CDR2 FQGNSA. V lost 1 base to trimming and J lost 7 bases, with 15 bases between them. The CDR3 is 15 residues long. CDR3 loop: CASSLDWQGRNTQYF. The CDR3 nucleotides are TGTGCCAGCAGCTTAGACTGGCAGGGCCGAAATACGCAGTATTTT.

This clonotype was observed many times. CDR3 sequence: CASSSGAQETQYF. CDR3 in DNA: TGTGCCAGTTCCTCGGGGGCCCAAGAGACCCAGTACTTC. V is TRBV2 and J is TRBJ2-5; D may be TRBD1 or TRBD2 (6 bases each). V gave up 9 bases and J gave up 1 base, with 12 bases separating them. The CDR3 extends over 13 amino acids. In germline, CDR1 is SNHLY, CDR2 FYNNEI. Supplemented by reference TRBV2 and TRBJ2-5, the full variable domain reads EPEVTQTPSHQVTQMGQEVILRCVPISNHLYFYWYRQILGQKVEFLVSFYNNEISEKSEIFDDQFSVERPDGSNFTLKIRSTKLEDSAMYFCASSSGAQETQYFGPGTRLLVL.

V usage is TRBV9 and J usage is TRBJ1-5, with TRBD1 as a possible D gene (5 bases). Germline V gene data show CDR1 as SGDLS and CDR2 as YYNGEE. With 0 bases removed from V and 1 base from J, the gap between germline ends came to 8 bases. The CDR3 has 15 residues. CDR3 nucleotides: TGTGCCAGCAGCGTAGATGCAGGGAGCAATCAGCCCCAGCATTTT. This gives the protein CASSVDAGSNQPQHF. Full variable domain (outside the CDR3, taken from reference TRBV9 and TRBJ1-5): DSGVTQTPKHLITATGQRVTLRCSPRSGDLSVYWYQQSLDQGLQFLIQYYNGEERAKGNILERFSAQQFPDLHSELNLSSLELGDSALYFCASSVDAGSNQPQHFGDGTRLSIL.

This clonotype was recorded a few times. V is TRBV6-2 or TRBV6-3 and J is TRBJ2-7; a possible D gene is TRBD1 (7 bases). Deletions cut 7 bases from V and 2 bases from J, with 21 bases between. This CDR3 contains 16 residues. The V gene's germline CDR1 is MNHEY and CDR2 SVGEGT. CDR3 amino acids: CASTTAAGGSTYEQYF. The CDR3 nucleotides read TGTGCCAGCACCACCGCGGCAGGGGGGTCCACCTACGAGCAGTACTTC.

A few counts support this clonotype. V usage is TRBV27 and J usage is TRBJ2-5, with 10 positions matching TRBD2. With V trimmed by 2 bases and J by 4 bases, 1 base remained unmatched. Germline loops: CDR1 MNHEY, CDR2 SMNVEV (reference sequence). The CDR3 contains 14 residues. DNA of the CDR3: TGTGCCAGCAGTTTACTAGCGGGGGTAGAGACCCAGTACTTC. It codes for CASSLLAGVETQYF.

The chain has TRBV7-8 and TRBJ2-3; D remains ambiguous. Germline lookup yields CDR1 SGHVS and CDR2 FQNEAQ. V gave up 1 base and J gave up 6 bases, with 17 bases separating them. This CDR3 has 16 residues. DNA of the CDR3: TGTGCCAGCAGCTTAGGCCTGCTTCACAGAGCGGATACGCAGTATTTT. Protein sequence: CASSLGLLHRADTQYF. The full variable domain, its missing parts supplied by reference TRBV7-8 and TRBJ2-3, is GAGVSQSPRYKVAKRGQDVALRCDPISGHVSLFWYQQALGQGPEFLTYFQNEAQLDKSGLPSDRFFAERPEGSVSTLKIQRTQQEDSAVYLCASSLGLLHRADTQYFGPGTRLTVL.

The V and J genes are TRBV20-1 and TRBJ2-2; possibly TRBD2 for D (6 bases). The CDR3 extends over 15 amino acids. Trimming pared 0 bases from V and 0 bases from J, leaving 8 bases between. In germline, CDR1 is DFQATT, CDR2 SNEGSKA (reference sequence). The CDR3 loop is CSAREGGANTGELFF. The CDR3 DNA sequence: TGCAGTGCTAGAGAAGGAGGGGCGAACACCGGGGAGCTGTTTTTT.

The chain employs TRBV6-5 and TRBJ2-2; tentative D call: TRBD2 (6 bases). V was cut by 4 bases and J by 4 bases, with 10 bases left in between. The CDR3 is made up of 14 amino acids. Germline CDR1 is MNHEY and CDR2 is SVGAGI. The DNA of the CDR3 is TGTGCCAGCAGTTGCGGGGACGGCACCGGGGAGCTGTTTTTT. Amino acid sequence: CASSCGDGTGELFF.

V and J are TRBV2 and TRBJ2-5; D gene ambiguous. Germline values: CDR1 SNHLY, CDR2 FYNNEI. There are 17 residues in the CDR3. The ends were cut back, 0 bases at V and 2 bases at J, with 16 bases in the middle. CDR3 in DNA: TGTGCCAGCAGTGAAGCGCTTCAGATCCTGGGGCAAGAGACCCAGTACTTC. Its protein product is CASSEALQILGQETQYF.

This clonotype has just a few counts. The rearrangement uses TRBV4-3 and TRBJ2-5; 9 nucleotides agree with TRBD2. The trim removed 3 bases at V and 11 bases at J, leaving 13 bases unmatched. Per germline, CDR1 LGHNA and CDR2 YSLEER. The CDR3 runs 15 residues. Here the CDR3 reads CASSQGGGAVNEQYF. CDR3 coding DNA: TGCGCCAGCAGCCAGGGCGGGGGGGCAGTGAATGAGCAGTACTTC.

The chain recombines TRBV5-1 with TRBJ1-6; no definite D call. The CDR3 loop spans 16 amino acids. CDR1 is SGHRS, CDR2 YFSETQ, per germline. Trimming left V 4 bases short and J 3 bases short, with 14 bases between. DNA of the CDR3: TGCGCCAGCAGCGAGGACGGGTTGAACTATAATTCACCCCTCCACTTT. Translation gives CASSEDGLNYNSPLHF.

The chain recombines TRBV30 with TRBJ2-1; tentatively, D is TRBD2 (5 bases). This CDR3 contains 16 residues. The germline CDR1 and CDR2 sequences are GTSNPN and SVGIG (reference sequence). With 3 bases removed from V and 5 bases from J, the gap between germline ends came to 20 bases. CDR3 nucleotide sequence: TGTGCCTGGAGCGGTCATCTGGACTCACTACACAATGAGCAGTTCTTC. Protein product: CAWSGHLDSLHNEQFF.